This TCR beta chain appears in the sequencing data of a study of shared clonotypes between healthy human individuals. TCRdb keeps only in-frame clones here, not all; method: immunoSEQ multiplex PCR. The sample lists about 2.2 million clones, under 95% occurring once. Trimming left V 1 base short and J 3 bases short, with 4 bases between. The CDR3 is 13 amino acids. Germline V gene data show CDR1 as MNHNS and CDR2 as SASEGT. CD8 cells regarded as naive lacked CD45RO, were positively chosen for CCR7, and omitted terminally differentiated effector memory CD45RA+ cells. Sequencing used naive CD8+ T cells from PBMCs. The rearrangement uses TRBV6-1 and TRBJ2-1; D is uncertain. The origin of this receptor is a man aged 18 to 30 in good health. Some clones in this sample may be carry-over from other donors' samples. The CDR3 bases are TGTGCCAGCAGTGAAGGAAACTACAATGAGCAGTTCTTC. Translation: CASSEGNYNEQFF.